These 10 T cell receptor beta chains were sequenced from one sample in a study of sequential checkpoint blockade in melanoma. The treatment was: randomized to nivolumab then ipilimumab (arm A) or the reverse (arm B). Clones were sequenced by immunoSEQ multiplex PCR, and TCRdb holds only the in-frame ones, with some missing. The sample comprises about 38,000 clones, nearly 90% of which are singletons, and 9.5% to 15% rests with the top ten. The sample consisted of CD8+ T cells sorted from blood (inferred from file names), taken from a patient given nivolumab and ipilimumab in sequence. The receptors shown here come from a human donor with melanoma.

The V and J genes are TRBV7-9 and TRBJ2-3, with TRBD1 identical over 8 bases. The germline V gene has CDR1 SEHNR and CDR2 FQNEAQ (reference sequence). The ends lost 0 bases at V and 15 bases at J; junction bases unmatched: 8. The CDR3 has 13 amino acids. The CDR3 coding sequence is TGTGCCAGCAGCTTAGCCCCCACGACAGGGGTATATTTT. Amino acids: CASSLAPTTGVYF.

The chain combines TRBV19 with TRBJ1-5, with D hard to call. Trimming removed 8 bases from V and 2 bases from J, with 7 bases in between. Germline V gene lookup returns CDR1 LNHDA and CDR2 SQIVND (reference sequence). The CDR3 length is 12 residues. The CDR3 nucleotides read TGTGCCAGTTTGTCAGGCAATCAGCCCCAGCATTTT. Its translation is CASLSGNQPQHF.

The sample holds a few counts of this clone. The chain couples TRBV7-2 to TRBJ2-7; possible D gene TRBD2, 5 bases. Deletions cut 5 bases from V and 7 bases from J, with 15 bases between. CDR3 length equals 13 residues. The germline gives CDR1 SGHTA, CDR2 FQGNSA. The CDR3 here is CASSPSRVGEQYV. Here the CDR3 DNA reads TGTGCCAGCAGCCCCTCGAGGGTCGGTGAGCAGTACGTC.

This clone was detected once. The CDR3 DNA follows: TGTGCCACCAAGGGGGGGTGGGAGCAGTACTTC. Encoded protein: CATKGGWEQYF. This sequence joins TRBV27 and TRBJ2-7; possible D gene TRBD2, 7 bases. The CDR3 sequence is 11 residues long. Germline assignment: CDR1 MNHEY and CDR2 SMNVEV (reference sequence). Deletions cut 10 bases from V and 7 bases from J, with 14 bases between.

The CDR3 here is CATSRGGGTASYEQYF. The CDR3 nucleotides read TGTGCCACCAGCAGAGGCGGTGGGACAGCCTCCTACGAGCAGTACTTC. The chain combines TRBV15 with TRBJ2-7; 7 nucleotides agree with TRBD1. The CDR3 covers 16 residues. Trimming cost V 1 base and J 0 bases; bases outside gene matches: 6. In germline, CDR1 is LNHNV, CDR2 YYDKDF (reference sequence).

The chain has TRBV11-2 and TRBJ2-7; D not resolved. V gave up 5 bases and J gave up 7 bases, with 9 bases separating them. From germline, CDR1 is SGHAT and CDR2 FQNNGV. The CDR3 is 11 residues long. The CDR3, as DNA: TGTGCCAGCAGCCACTCGTGGGAGCAGTACGTC. It is translated as CASSHSWEQYV.

The chain is built from TRBV27 and TRBJ2-7; 11 nucleotides align to TRBD1. V was clipped by 6 bases and J by 6 bases; unmatched bases: 13. Looked up from germline, CDR1 is MNHEY and CDR2 is SMNVEV (reference sequence). This CDR3 spans 16 amino acids. In nucleotides, the CDR3 is TGTGCCAGCAGCCCTATTCTGGACAGGGGGCTCCGCGAGCAGTACTTC. Translating it yields CASSPILDRGLREQYF.

The rearrangement uses TRBV11-3 and TRBJ2-7; 8 bases are shared with TRBD1. The CDR3 runs 15 residues. Germline assignment: CDR1 SGHNT and CDR2 YENEEA. The junction had 5 bases not matched to a gene; V was cut back by 0 bases and J by 4 bases. The CDR3 spells CASSLEPGQVYEQYF. The CDR3 DNA is TGTGCCAGCAGCTTAGAGCCGGGACAGGTATACGAGCAGTACTTC.

The rearrangement uses TRBV27 and TRBJ2-1, with D hard to call. The CDR3 covers 12 residues. The V end was cut by 4 bases, the J end by 2 bases, with 3 bases between. Germline values: CDR1 MNHEY, CDR2 SMNVEV (reference sequence). CDR3 nucleotides: TGTGCCAGCAGTTCCACCTACAATGAGCAGTTCTTC. The encoded protein is CASSSTYNEQFF.

CDR3 in amino acids: CASSPGRTAYEQYF. CDR3 bases: TGTGCCAGCAGCCCCGGGAGGACTGCCTACGAGCAGTACTTC. The V call is TRBV9, the J call TRBJ2-7; the match to TRBD2 covers 7 bases. The CDR3 is 14 amino acids. Losses at the gene ends were 4 bases for V and 2 bases for J; bases not matched to a gene: 6. Germline assignment: CDR1 SGDLS and CDR2 YYNGEE.